The text below deals with one TCR beta chain. This entry belongs to a study of sequential checkpoint blockade in melanoma. Measured with immunoSEQ multiplex PCR; TCRdb has only the in-frame clones, and not every one. The sample has tens of thousands of clones, about 89% seen once; the top ten hold 12% to 15%. Trimming removed 10 bases at V and 0 bases at J, with 7 bases between. CDR1 and CDR2 (germline): LNHDA, SQIVND (reference sequence). The CDR3 totals 12 residues. Documented treatment: randomized to nivolumab then ipilimumab (arm A) or the reverse (arm B). None of the patients previously received DNA-damaging chemotherapy. Live CD3+CD8+ CD19− CD56− cells were sorted from PBMCs.

This clonotype was sampled from a human donor with melanoma. V is TRBV19 and J is TRBJ1-3; D remains ambiguous. The specimen comprised CD8+ T cells sorted from blood (inferred from file names), sampled from a patient given nivolumab and ipilimumab in sequence. CDR3 residues: CATSPSGNTIYF. CDR3 nucleotide sequence: TGTGCCACCTCCCCCTCTGGAAACACCATATATTTT. The entire variable domain, with the rest obtained from reference TRBV19 and TRBJ1-3, is as follows: DGGITQSPKYLFRKEGQNVTLSCEQNLNHDAMYWYRQDPGQGLRLIYYSQIVNDFQKGDIAEGYSVSREKKESFPLTVTSAQKNPTAFYLCATSPSGNTIYFGEGSWLTVV.